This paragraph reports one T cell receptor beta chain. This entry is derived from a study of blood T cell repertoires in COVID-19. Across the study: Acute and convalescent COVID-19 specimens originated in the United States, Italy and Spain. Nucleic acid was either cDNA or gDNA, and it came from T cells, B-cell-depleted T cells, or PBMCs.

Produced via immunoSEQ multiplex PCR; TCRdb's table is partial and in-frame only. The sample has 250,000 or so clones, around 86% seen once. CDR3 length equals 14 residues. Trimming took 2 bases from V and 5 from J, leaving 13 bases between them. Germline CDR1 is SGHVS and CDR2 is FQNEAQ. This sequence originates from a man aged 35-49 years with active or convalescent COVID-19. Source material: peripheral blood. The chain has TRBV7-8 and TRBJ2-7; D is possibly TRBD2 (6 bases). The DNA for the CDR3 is TGTGCCAGCAGCTTATCCGGGAGAGGTAACGAGCAGTACTTC. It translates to CASSLSGRGNEQYF. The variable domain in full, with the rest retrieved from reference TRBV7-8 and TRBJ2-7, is GAGVSQSPRYKVAKRGQDVALRCDPISGHVSLFWYQQALGQGPEFLTYFQNEAQLDKSGLPSDRFFAERPEGSVSTLKIQRTQQEDSAVYLCASSLSGRGNEQYFGPGTRLTVT.